A selection of T cell receptor beta chains follows, all from one sample in a study of blood T cell repertoires in COVID-19. Some clones are missing from TCRdb's copy, which holds only in-frame ones; the method was immunoSEQ multiplex PCR. The sample consists of roughly 300,000 clones, about 86% of them appearing once. The sequencing input was PBMCs or T cells enriched from blood (not recorded which). These receptors were collected from a woman in her thirties or forties with acute COVID-19. CDR3s include the opening cysteine and the closing phenylalanine or tryptophan. Fields, in order: V gene, clone size, J gene, D gene, CDR3 protein, CDR3 DNA. D genes are given only for firm matches. Some rows mark clone size as missing; the rest say once, few, many or name a class of expanded clone.

V gene: TRBV7-8; clone size: -; J gene: TRBJ2-7; D gene: TRBD2; CDR3 protein: CASSLLPSGRVQRSYEQYF; CDR3 DNA: TGTGCCAGCAGCCTTCTCCCAAGCGGGAGGGTCCAACGATCCTACGAGCAGTACTTC
V gene: TRBV27; clone size: -; J gene: TRBJ2-7; D gene: -; CDR3 protein: CASSFVQGYEQYF; CDR3 DNA: TGTGCCAGCAGTTTTGTACAGGGCTACGAGCAGTACTTC
V gene: TRBV29-1; clone size: -; J gene: TRBJ1-6; D gene: -; CDR3 protein: CSVAKGPNSPLHF; CDR3 DNA: TGCAGCGTTGCAAAGGGGCCAAATTCACCCCTCCACTTT
V gene: TRBV18; clone size: once; J gene: TRBJ2-2; D gene: -; CDR3 protein: CASSQQLLWNTGELFF; CDR3 DNA: TGTGCCAGCTCACAACAGCTACTCTGGAACACCGGGGAGCTGTTTTTT
V gene: TRBV7-3; clone size: -; J gene: TRBJ1-4; D gene: -; CDR3 protein: CASSLRQGGKLFF; CDR3 DNA: TGTGCCAGCAGCCTACGGCAAGGGGGAAAACTGTTTTTT
V gene: TRBV11-2; clone size: once; J gene: TRBJ2-7; D gene: TRBD1; CDR3 protein: CASSSSDRGRVQYF; CDR3 DNA: TGTGCCAGCAGCTCGTCGGACAGGGGGCGAGTGCAGTACTTC
V gene: TRBV7-2; clone size: once; J gene: TRBJ2-7; D gene: TRBD2; CDR3 protein: CASSLRPAGGERYF; CDR3 DNA: TGTGCCAGCAGCCTACGGCCAGCGGGGGGCGAACGGTACTTC
V gene: TRBV7-9; clone size: -; J gene: TRBJ2-7; D gene: TRBD2; CDR3 protein: CASSFPSGVGQYF; CDR3 DNA: TGTGCCAGCAGCTTCCCTAGCGGGGTAGGGCAGTACTTC
V gene: TRBV11-1; clone size: -; J gene: TRBJ1-1; D gene: TRBD1; CDR3 protein: CASSADRAAYTEAFF; CDR3 DNA: TGTGCCAGCAGCGCAGACAGGGCGGCTTACACTGAAGCTTTCTTT
V gene: TRBV4-1; clone size: -; J gene: TRBJ2-2; D gene: TRBD2; CDR3 protein: CASSPGLAGGLSGELFF; CDR3 DNA: TGCGCCAGCAGCCCCGGACTAGCGGGGGGGCTTTCCGGGGAGCTGTTTTTT
V gene: TRBV18; clone size: -; J gene: TRBJ2-1; D gene: -; CDR3 protein: CASSRTGVSYNEQFF; CDR3 DNA: TGTGCCAGCTCACGCACGGGAGTCTCCTACAATGAGCAGTTCTTC
V gene: TRBV6-5; clone size: -; J gene: TRBJ1-3; D gene: -; CDR3 protein: CASHTTGSGNTIYF; CDR3 DNA: TGTGCCAGCCATACGACAGGCTCTGGAAACACCATATATTTT
V gene: TRBV4-3; clone size: -; J gene: TRBJ2-3; D gene: -; CDR3 protein: CASSQEANKNSASSRTDTQYF; CDR3 DNA: TGCGCCAGCAGCCAAGAAGCTAATAAAAATAGCGCTAGCTCCCGCACAGATACGCAGTATTTT
V gene: TRBV27; clone size: -; J gene: TRBJ2-7; D gene: -; CDR3 protein: CASSLSQGGPYEQYF; CDR3 DNA: TGTGCCAGCAGTTTATCCCAGGGGGGACCCTACGAGCAGTACTTC
V gene: TRBV13; clone size: -; J gene: TRBJ1-2; D gene: -; CDR3 protein: CASSLVADYGYTF; CDR3 DNA: TGTGCCAGCAGCTTAGTGGCAGACTATGGCTACACCTTC
V gene: TRBV10-3; clone size: -; J gene: TRBJ2-5; D gene: -; CDR3 protein: CAISVGGETQYF; CDR3 DNA: TGTGCCATCAGTGTGGGCGGGGAGACCCAGTACTTC
V gene: TRBV29-1; clone size: -; J gene: TRBJ2-2; D gene: TRBD1; CDR3 protein: CSVEDGQGQVTGELFF; CDR3 DNA: TGCAGCGTTGAAGATGGACAGGGGCAGGTCACCGGGGAGCTGTTTTTT
V gene: TRBV27; clone size: -; J gene: TRBJ1-2; D gene: -; CDR3 protein: CASSPRQNYGYTF; CDR3 DNA: TGTGCCAGCAGCCCCCGACAGAACTATGGCTACACCTTC
V gene: TRBV6-2/TRBV6-3; clone size: once; J gene: TRBJ2-1; D gene: TRBD2; CDR3 protein: CASSNPLGGTPLNEQFF; CDR3 DNA: TGTGCCAGCAGTAACCCCCTCGGGGGGACCCCCCTCAATGAGCAGTTCTTC
V gene: TRBV27; clone size: once; J gene: TRBJ1-6; D gene: TRBD1; CDR3 protein: CASSLVGQGHSPLHF; CDR3 DNA: TGTGCCAGCAGTCTAGTGGGACAGGGTCATTCACCCCTCCACTTT
V gene: TRBV5-1; clone size: -; J gene: TRBJ2-3; D gene: -; CDR3 protein: CASSRLPTDTQYF; CDR3 DNA: TGCGCCAGCAGCCGTCTTCCCACAGATACGCAGTATTTT
V gene: TRBV11-2; clone size: -; J gene: TRBJ1-1; D gene: -; CDR3 protein: CASSLDWASAEAFF; CDR3 DNA: TGTGCCAGCAGCTTAGATTGGGCTTCGGCTGAAGCTTTCTTT
V gene: TRBV18; clone size: -; J gene: TRBJ2-7; D gene: -; CDR3 protein: CASAGGVRYEQYF; CDR3 DNA: TGTGCCAGCGCAGGCGGGGTAAGGTACGAGCAGTACTTC
V gene: TRBV19; clone size: -; J gene: TRBJ2-1; D gene: TRBD2; CDR3 protein: CASSTVLAGGYNEQFF; CDR3 DNA: TGTGCCAGTAGTACAGTACTAGCGGGGGGTTACAATGAGCAGTTCTTC
V gene: TRBV3-1/TRBV3-2; clone size: once; J gene: TRBJ1-2; D gene: TRBD1; CDR3 protein: CASSPGGNYGYTF; CDR3 DNA: TGTGCCAGCAGCCCAGGGGGAAACTATGGCTACACCTTC
V gene: TRBV3-1/TRBV3-2; clone size: -; J gene: TRBJ1-6; D gene: -; CDR3 protein: CASSQDQGRVAYNSPLHF; CDR3 DNA: TGTGCCAGCAGCCAAGATCAGGGCAGGGTCGCCTATAATTCACCCCTCCACTTT
V gene: TRBV3-1/TRBV3-2; clone size: -; J gene: TRBJ1-2; D gene: -; CDR3 protein: CASSLGTGGGYTF; CDR3 DNA: TGTGCCAGCAGCCTAGGGACGGGGGGTGGCTACACCTTC
V gene: TRBV5-8; clone size: -; J gene: TRBJ2-1; D gene: TRBD2; CDR3 protein: CASSFGLAGWNEQFF; CDR3 DNA: TGTGCCAGCAGCTTCGGACTAGCGGGGTGGAATGAGCAGTTCTTC
V gene: TRBV5-4; clone size: -; J gene: TRBJ1-6; D gene: TRBD1; CDR3 protein: CASQRLDRDNSPLHF; CDR3 DNA: TGTGCCAGTCAACGACTGGACAGGGATAATTCACCCCTCCACTTT
V gene: TRBV5-1; clone size: -; J gene: TRBJ1-1; D gene: TRBD1; CDR3 protein: CASSSGQFNTEAFF; CDR3 DNA: TGCGCCAGCAGCTCGGGACAGTTTAACACTGAAGCTTTCTTT
V gene: TRBV14; clone size: -; J gene: TRBJ1-1; D gene: -; CDR3 protein: CASSARNTEAFF; CDR3 DNA: TGTGCCAGCAGCGCCAGGAACACTGAAGCTTTCTTT
V gene: TRBV3-1/TRBV3-2; clone size: -; J gene: TRBJ1-4; D gene: TRBD1; CDR3 protein: CASSPDTGGANEKLFF; CDR3 DNA: TGTGCCAGCAGCCCCGACACAGGGGGTGCGAATGAAAAACTGTTTTTT
V gene: TRBV11-3; clone size: -; J gene: TRBJ2-5; D gene: -; CDR3 protein: CASSPGRGIPETQYF; CDR3 DNA: TGTGCCAGCAGCCCTGGTAGGGGAATTCCAGAGACCCAGTACTTC
V gene: TRBV5-1; clone size: -; J gene: TRBJ1-1; D gene: TRBD1; CDR3 protein: CASSLASEGAPEAFF; CDR3 DNA: TGCGCCAGCAGCTTGGCCTCAGAGGGGGCCCCTGAAGCTTTCTTT
V gene: TRBV5-1; clone size: -; J gene: TRBJ1-2; D gene: TRBD1; CDR3 protein: CASSLWDRADGYTF; CDR3 DNA: TGCGCCAGCAGCCTGTGGGACAGAGCGGATGGCTACACCTTC
V gene: TRBV7-9; clone size: -; J gene: TRBJ1-1; D gene: -; CDR3 protein: CASSLAGVSTEAFF; CDR3 DNA: TGTGCCAGCAGCTTAGCAGGGGTGAGCACTGAAGCTTTCTTT
V gene: TRBV5-6; clone size: -; J gene: TRBJ1-6; D gene: -; CDR3 protein: CASSSPPGSNSPLHF; CDR3 DNA: TGTGCCAGCAGCTCCCCGCCAGGGTCCAATTCACCCCTCCACTTT
V gene: TRBV29-1; clone size: -; J gene: TRBJ1-1; D gene: TRBD1; CDR3 protein: CSGDRGVGTEAFF; CDR3 DNA: TGCAGCGGCGACAGGGGGGTAGGCACTGAAGCTTTCTTT
V gene: TRBV19; clone size: -; J gene: TRBJ2-3; D gene: TRBD2; CDR3 protein: CASSVAGPTDTQYF; CDR3 DNA: TGTGCCAGTAGCGTAGCGGGCCCCACAGATACGCAGTATTTT
V gene: TRBV4-2; clone size: -; J gene: TRBJ2-2; D gene: -; CDR3 protein: CASSLAYFTGELFF; CDR3 DNA: TGTGCCAGCAGCCTCGCCTACTTCACCGGGGAGCTGTTTTTT
V gene: TRBV23-1; clone size: -; J gene: TRBJ2-5; D gene: TRBD1; CDR3 protein: CASSQSKGGAETQYF; CDR3 DNA: TGCGCCAGCAGTCAATCGAAAGGGGGCGCAGAGACCCAGTACTTC
V gene: TRBV25-1; clone size: once; J gene: TRBJ1-1; D gene: TRBD1; CDR3 protein: CASSRQGGTEAFF; CDR3 DNA: TGTGCCAGCTCCAGACAGGGAGGAACTGAAGCTTTCTTT
V gene: TRBV18; clone size: -; J gene: TRBJ1-2; D gene: -; CDR3 protein: CASSPQGISGGYTF; CDR3 DNA: TGTGCCAGCTCACCACAGGGGATATCGGGTGGCTACACCTTC
V gene: TRBV18; clone size: few; J gene: TRBJ1-6; D gene: TRBD1; CDR3 protein: CASSPGQGGNSPLHF; CDR3 DNA: TGTGCCAGCTCACCGGGACAGGGTGGGAATTCACCCCTCCACTTT
V gene: TRBV6-2/TRBV6-3; clone size: -; J gene: TRBJ2-4; D gene: -; CDR3 protein: CASSSGGKAKNIQYF; CDR3 DNA: TGTGCCAGCAGTTCCGGGGGAAAAGCCAAAAACATTCAGTACTTC
V gene: TRBV6-2/TRBV6-3; clone size: -; J gene: TRBJ2-7; D gene: -; CDR3 protein: CASSPAGSYEQYF; CDR3 DNA: TGTGCCAGCAGTCCCGCAGGGTCCTACGAGCAGTACTTC
V gene: TRBV5-6; clone size: -; J gene: TRBJ1-3; D gene: -; CDR3 protein: CASSVARSGNTIYF; CDR3 DNA: TGTGCCAGCAGCGTGGCCCGGAGTGGAAACACCATATATTTT
V gene: TRBV27; clone size: -; J gene: TRBJ2-1; D gene: -; CDR3 protein: CASSSTSQSSYNEQFF; CDR3 DNA: TGTGCCAGCAGTTCCACTAGCCAGAGCTCCTACAATGAGCAGTTCTTC
V gene: TRBV3-1/TRBV3-2; clone size: -; J gene: TRBJ1-3; D gene: -; CDR3 protein: CASSQDPGGFGNTIYF; CDR3 DNA: TGTGCCAGCAGCCAAGATCCGGGGGGATTTGGAAACACCATATATTTT
V gene: TRBV10-3; clone size: -; J gene: TRBJ1-4; D gene: -; CDR3 protein: CAAGQLNEKLFF; CDR3 DNA: TGTGCCGCCGGACAGCTAAATGAAAAACTGTTTTTT
V gene: TRBV6-5; clone size: once; J gene: TRBJ2-7; D gene: TRBD1; CDR3 protein: CASRRGQGSYEQYF; CDR3 DNA: TGTGCCAGCAGGAGGGGACAGGGATCCTACGAGCAGTACTTC